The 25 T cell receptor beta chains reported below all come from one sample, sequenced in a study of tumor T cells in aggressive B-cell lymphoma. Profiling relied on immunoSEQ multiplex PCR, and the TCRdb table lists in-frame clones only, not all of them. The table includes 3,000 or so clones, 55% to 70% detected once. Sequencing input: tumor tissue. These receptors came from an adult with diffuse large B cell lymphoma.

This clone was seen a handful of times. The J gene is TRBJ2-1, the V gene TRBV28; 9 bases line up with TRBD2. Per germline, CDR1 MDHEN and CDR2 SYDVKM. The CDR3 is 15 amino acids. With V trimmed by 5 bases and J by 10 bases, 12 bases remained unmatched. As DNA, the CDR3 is TGTGCCAGCAGTCACCCGGGACTAGCCGGAGGCGAGCAGTTCTTC. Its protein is CASSHPGLAGGEQFF.

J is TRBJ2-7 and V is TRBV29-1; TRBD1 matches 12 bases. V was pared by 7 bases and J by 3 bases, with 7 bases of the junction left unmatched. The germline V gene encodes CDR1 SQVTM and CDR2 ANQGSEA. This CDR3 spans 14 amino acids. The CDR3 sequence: CSAARDRGLYEQYF. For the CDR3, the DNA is TGCAGCGCGGCCCGGGACAGGGGGCTCTACGAGCAGTACTTC.

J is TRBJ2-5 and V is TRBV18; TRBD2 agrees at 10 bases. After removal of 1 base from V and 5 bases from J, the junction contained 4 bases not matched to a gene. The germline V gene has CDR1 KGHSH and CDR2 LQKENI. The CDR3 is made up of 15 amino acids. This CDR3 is CASSPQREGRETQYF. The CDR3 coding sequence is TGTGCCAGCTCACCACAGCGGGAGGGCCGGGAGACCCAGTACTTC.

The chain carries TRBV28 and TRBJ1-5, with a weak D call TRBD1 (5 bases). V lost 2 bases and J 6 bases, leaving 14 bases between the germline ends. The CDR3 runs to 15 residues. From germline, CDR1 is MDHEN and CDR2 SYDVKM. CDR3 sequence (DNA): TGTGCCAGCAGTTTAGTAGGGGCCCCAGGTCAGCCCCAGCATTTT. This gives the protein CASSLVGAPGQPQHF.

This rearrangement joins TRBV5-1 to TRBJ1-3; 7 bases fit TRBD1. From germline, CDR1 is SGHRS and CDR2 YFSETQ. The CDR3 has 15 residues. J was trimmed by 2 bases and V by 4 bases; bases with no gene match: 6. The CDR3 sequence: CASSTQGSPGNTIYF. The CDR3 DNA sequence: TGCGCCAGCAGCACACAGGGGTCTCCTGGAAACACCATATATTTT.

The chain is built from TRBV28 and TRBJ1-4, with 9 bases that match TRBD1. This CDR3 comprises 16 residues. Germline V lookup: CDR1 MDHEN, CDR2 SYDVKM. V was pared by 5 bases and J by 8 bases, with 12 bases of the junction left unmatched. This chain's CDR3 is CASSIPTGGPREKLFF. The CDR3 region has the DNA TGTGCCAGCAGTATTCCCACAGGGGGCCCCCGGGAAAAACTGTTTTTT.

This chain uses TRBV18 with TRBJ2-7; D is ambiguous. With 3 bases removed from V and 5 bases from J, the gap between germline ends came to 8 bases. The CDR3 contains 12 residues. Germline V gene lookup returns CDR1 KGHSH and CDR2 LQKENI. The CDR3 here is CASSPVYNEQYF. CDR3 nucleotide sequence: TGTGCCAGCTCACCGGTCTATAACGAGCAGTACTTC.

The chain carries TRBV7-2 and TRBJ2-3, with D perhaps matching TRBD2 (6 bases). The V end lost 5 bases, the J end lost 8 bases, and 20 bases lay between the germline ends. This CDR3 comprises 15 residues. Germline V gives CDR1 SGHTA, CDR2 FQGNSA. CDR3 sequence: CASSPPGLPGLTQYF. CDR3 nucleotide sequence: TGTGCCAGCAGCCCCCCGGGACTCCCAGGACTTACGCAGTATTTT. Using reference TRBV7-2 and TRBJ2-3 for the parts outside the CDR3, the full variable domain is GAGVSQSPSNKVTEKGKDVELRCDPISGHTALYWYRQSLGQGLEFLIYFQGNSAPDKSGLPSDRFSAERTGGSVSTLTIQRTQQEDSAVYLCASSPPGLPGLTQYFGPGTRLTVL.

In DNA, the CDR3 is TGTGCCAGCTCACCTGCAGGGGGCACTGAAGCTTTCTTT. The encoded protein is CASSPAGGTEAFF. This chain uses TRBV18 with TRBJ1-1, with TRBD1 identical over 7 bases. The trim removed 3 bases at V and 4 bases at J, leaving 2 bases unmatched. There are 13 residues in the CDR3. CDR1 and CDR2 (germline): KGHSH, LQKENI.

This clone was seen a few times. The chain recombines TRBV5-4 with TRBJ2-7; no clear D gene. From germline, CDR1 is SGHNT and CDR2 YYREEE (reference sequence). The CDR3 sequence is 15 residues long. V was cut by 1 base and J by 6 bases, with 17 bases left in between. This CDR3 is CASSLFAGTFLEQYF. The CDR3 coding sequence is TGTGCCAGCAGCTTGTTTGCCGGTACCTTCCTCGAGCAGTACTTC.

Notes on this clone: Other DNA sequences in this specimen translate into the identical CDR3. Written as DNA, the CDR3 is TGTGCCACCAGCGCTGGAGGCCGGGGGTCTAATCAGCCCCAGCATTTT. Its protein is CATSAGGRGSNQPQHF. The V and J genes are TRBV15 and TRBJ1-5; perhaps TRBD1 as D (5 bases). This CDR3 is 16 amino acids long. Germline loops: CDR1 LNHNV, CDR2 YYDKDF (reference sequence). V lost 5 bases and J lost 4, with 18 bases in between.

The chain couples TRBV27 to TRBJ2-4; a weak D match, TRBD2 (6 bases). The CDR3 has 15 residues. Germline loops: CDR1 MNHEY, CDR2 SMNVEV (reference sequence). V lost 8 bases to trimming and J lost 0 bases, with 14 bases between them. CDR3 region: CASGGTDLAKNIQYF. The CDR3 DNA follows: TGTGCCAGCGGAGGGACCGATTTAGCCAAAAACATTCAGTACTTC.

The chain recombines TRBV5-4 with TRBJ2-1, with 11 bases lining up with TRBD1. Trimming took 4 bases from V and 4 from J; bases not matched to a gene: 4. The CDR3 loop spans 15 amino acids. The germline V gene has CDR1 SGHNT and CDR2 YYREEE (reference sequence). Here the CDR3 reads CASSPGTGGYNEQFF. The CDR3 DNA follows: TGTGCCAGCAGCCCCGGGACAGGGGGGTACAATGAGCAGTTCTTC.

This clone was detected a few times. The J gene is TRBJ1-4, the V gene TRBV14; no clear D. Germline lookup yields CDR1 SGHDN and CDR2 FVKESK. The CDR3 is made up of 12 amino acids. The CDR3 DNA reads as TGTGCAACGGGGAGAACTAATGAAAAACTGTTTTTT. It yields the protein CATGRTNEKLFF. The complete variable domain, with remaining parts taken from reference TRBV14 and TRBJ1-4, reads EAGVTQFPSHSVIEKGQTVTLRCDPISGHDNLYWYRRVMGKEIKFLLHFVKESKQDESGMPNNRFLAERTGGTYSTLKVQPAELEDSGVYFCATGRTNEKLFFGSGTQLSVL.

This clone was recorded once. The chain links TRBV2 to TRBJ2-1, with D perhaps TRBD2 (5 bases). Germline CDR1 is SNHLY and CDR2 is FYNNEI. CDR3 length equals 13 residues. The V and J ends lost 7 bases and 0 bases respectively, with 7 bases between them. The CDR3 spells CASTGLSYNEQFF. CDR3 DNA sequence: TGTGCCAGCACCGGACTCTCCTACAATGAGCAGTTCTTC.

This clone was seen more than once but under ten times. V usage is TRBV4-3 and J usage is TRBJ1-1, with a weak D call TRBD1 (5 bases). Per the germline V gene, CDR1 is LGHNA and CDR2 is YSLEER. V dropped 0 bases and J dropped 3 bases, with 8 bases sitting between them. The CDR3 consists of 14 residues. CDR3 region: CASSQEAGDTEAFF. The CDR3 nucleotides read TGCGCCAGCAGCCAAGAAGCGGGGGACACTGAAGCTTTCTTT.

The CDR3 bases are TGTGCCAGTAGTATAGTTCCGGGTATCTACGAGCAGTACTTC. Its translation: CASSIVPGIYEQYF. V usage is TRBV19 and J usage is TRBJ2-7; D unclear. Germline CDR1 reads LNHDA; CDR2 reads SQIVND (reference sequence). There are 14 residues in the CDR3. V gave up 1 base and J gave up 3 bases, with 10 bases separating them.

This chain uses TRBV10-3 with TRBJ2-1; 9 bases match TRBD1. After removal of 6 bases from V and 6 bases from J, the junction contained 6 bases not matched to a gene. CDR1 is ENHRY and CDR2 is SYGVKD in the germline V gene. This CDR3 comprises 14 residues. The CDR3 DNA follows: TGTGCCATCAGCCCCGGGACAGGGCGCAATGAGCAGTTCTTC. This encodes CAISPGTGRNEQFF.

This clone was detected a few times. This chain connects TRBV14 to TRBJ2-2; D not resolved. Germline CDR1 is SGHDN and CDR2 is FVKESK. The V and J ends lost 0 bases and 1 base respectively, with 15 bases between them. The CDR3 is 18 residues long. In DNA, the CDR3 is TGTGCCAGCAGCCAAGATCCCACACCCGTTATGAACACCGGGGAGCTGTTTTTT. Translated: CASSQDPTPVMNTGELFF.

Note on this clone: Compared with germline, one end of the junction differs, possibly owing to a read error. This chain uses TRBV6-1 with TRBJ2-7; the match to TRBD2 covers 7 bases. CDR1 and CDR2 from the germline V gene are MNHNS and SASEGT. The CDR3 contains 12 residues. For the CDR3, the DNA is TGTGCCAGCAGTGAAGCGTCGGGAGGCTGGCGGTTC. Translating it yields CASSEASGGWRF.

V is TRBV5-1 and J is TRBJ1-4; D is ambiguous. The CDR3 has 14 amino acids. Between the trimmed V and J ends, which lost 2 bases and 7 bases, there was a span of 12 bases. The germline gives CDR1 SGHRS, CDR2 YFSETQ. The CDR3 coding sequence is TGCGCCAGCAGCTTCCGGGGTGGAGGTGAAAAACTGTTTTTT. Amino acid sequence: CASSFRGGGEKLFF. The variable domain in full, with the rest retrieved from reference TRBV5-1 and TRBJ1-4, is KAGVTQTPRYLIKTRGQQVTLSCSPISGHRSVSWYQQTPGQGLQFLFEYFSETQRNKGNFPGRFSGRQFSNSRSEMNVSTLELGDSALYLCASSFRGGGEKLFFGSGTQLSVL.

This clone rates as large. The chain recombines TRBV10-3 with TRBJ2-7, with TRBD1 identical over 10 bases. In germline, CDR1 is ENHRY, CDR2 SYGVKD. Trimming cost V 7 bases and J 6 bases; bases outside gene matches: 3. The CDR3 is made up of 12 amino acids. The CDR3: CAITGQGSEQYF. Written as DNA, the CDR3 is TGTGCCATCACGGGACAGGGGAGCGAGCAGTACTTC.

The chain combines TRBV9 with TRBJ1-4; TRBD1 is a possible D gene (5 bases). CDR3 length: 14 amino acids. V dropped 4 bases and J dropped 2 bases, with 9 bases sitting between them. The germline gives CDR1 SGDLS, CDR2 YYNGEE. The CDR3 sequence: CASSSGGTNEKLFF. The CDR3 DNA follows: TGTGCCAGCAGCTCCGGGGGGACTAATGAAAAACTGTTTTTT.

This CDR3 reads CASSVRQGDEQFF. The CDR3 DNA is TGTGCCAGCAGCGTTAGACAGGGCGATGAGCAGTTCTTC. V is TRBV6-1 and J is TRBJ2-1, with 7 bases that match TRBD1. The ends lost 6 bases at V and 8 bases at J; junction bases unmatched: 7. The CDR3 has 13 amino acids. Germline loops: CDR1 MNHNS, CDR2 SASEGT.

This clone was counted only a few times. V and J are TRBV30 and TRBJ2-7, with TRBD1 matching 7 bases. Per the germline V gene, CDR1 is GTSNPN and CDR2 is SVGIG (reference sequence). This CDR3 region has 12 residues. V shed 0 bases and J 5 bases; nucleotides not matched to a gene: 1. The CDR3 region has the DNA TGTGCCTGGAGTGTAACAGGGGACGAGCAGTACTTC. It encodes CAWSVTGDEQYF.